The T cell receptor (beta chain) described here comes from a study of CD8+ T cells in alopecia areata. Study at large: Oral tofacitinib, 5 to 10 mg twice daily, was given in an open-label trial. Severity scoring for treated patients was based on the percentage of affected scalp area.

Extraction of RNA preceded its reverse transcription into cDNA, which served as the sequencing template. This table comes from immunoSEQ multiplex PCR, and its TCRdb copy is limited to in-frame clones, with some not included. The sample contains fewer than 150,000 clones, roughly 82% of which appear only once. V was shortened by 1 base and J by 4 bases, with 14 bases between the two germline ends. The CDR3 covers 15 residues. The germline gives CDR1 SGHVS, CDR2 FQNEAQ. Stated treatment: oral pan-JAK inhibitor, 5-10 mg twice daily. Sample: CD8+ T cells sorted from blood, taken at week 4, from a patient treated with tofacitinib. The chain carries TRBV7-8 and TRBJ2-7, with a possible D match to TRBD1 (6 bases). This TCR derives from a human donor with alopecia areata. CDR3 DNA: TGTGCCAGCAGCTTAGAAGGTGGGACATTTTACGAGCAGTACTTC. It is translated as CASSLEGGTFYEQYF. Together with reference TRBV7-8 and TRBJ2-7, the CDR3 gives the full variable domain: GAGVSQSPRYKVAKRGQDVALRCDPISGHVSLFWYQQALGQGPEFLTYFQNEAQLDKSGLPSDRFFAERPEGSVSTLKIQRTQQEDSAVYLCASSLEGGTFYEQYFGPGTRLTVT.